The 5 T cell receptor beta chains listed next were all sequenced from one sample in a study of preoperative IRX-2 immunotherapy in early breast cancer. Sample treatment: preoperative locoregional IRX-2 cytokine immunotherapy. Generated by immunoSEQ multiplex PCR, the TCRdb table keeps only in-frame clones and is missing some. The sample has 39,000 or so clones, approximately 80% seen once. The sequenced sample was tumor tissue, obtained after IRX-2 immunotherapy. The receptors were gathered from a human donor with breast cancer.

The CDR3 coding sequence is TGTGCCAGTAGTATATGGGTCAATCAGCCCCAGCATTTT. It encodes CASSIWVNQPQHF. The rearrangement uses TRBV19 and TRBJ1-5, with D unclear. This CDR3 contains 13 residues. The V and J ends lost 2 bases and 3 bases respectively, with 5 bases between them. CDR1 is LNHDA and CDR2 is SQIVND in the germline V gene (reference sequence).

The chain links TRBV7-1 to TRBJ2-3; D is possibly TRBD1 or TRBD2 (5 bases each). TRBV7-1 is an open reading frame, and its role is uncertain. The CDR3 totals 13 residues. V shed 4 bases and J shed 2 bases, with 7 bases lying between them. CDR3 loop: CASSWDHTDTQYF. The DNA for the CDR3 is TGTGCCAGCAGCTGGGACCACACAGATACGCAGTATTTT.

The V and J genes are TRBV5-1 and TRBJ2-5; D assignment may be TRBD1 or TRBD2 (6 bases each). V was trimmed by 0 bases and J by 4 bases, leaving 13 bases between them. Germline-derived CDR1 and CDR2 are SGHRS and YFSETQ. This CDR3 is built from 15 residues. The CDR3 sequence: CASSLAGAAGETQYF. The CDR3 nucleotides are TGCGCCAGCAGCTTGGCGGGGGCGGCCGGAGAGACCCAGTACTTC.

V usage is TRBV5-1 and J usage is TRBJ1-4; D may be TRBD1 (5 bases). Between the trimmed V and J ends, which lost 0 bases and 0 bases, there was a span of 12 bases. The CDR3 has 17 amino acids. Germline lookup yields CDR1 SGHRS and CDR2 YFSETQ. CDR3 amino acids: CASSLEGLVATNEKLFF. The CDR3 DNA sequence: TGCGCCAGCAGCTTGGAGGGGCTAGTTGCAACTAATGAAAAACTGTTTTTT. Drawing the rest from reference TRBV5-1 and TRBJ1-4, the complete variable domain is KAGVTQTPRYLIKTRGQQVTLSCSPISGHRSVSWYQQTPGQGLQFLFEYFSETQRNKGNFPGRFSGRQFSNSRSEMNVSTLELGDSALYLCASSLEGLVATNEKLFFGSGTQLSVL.

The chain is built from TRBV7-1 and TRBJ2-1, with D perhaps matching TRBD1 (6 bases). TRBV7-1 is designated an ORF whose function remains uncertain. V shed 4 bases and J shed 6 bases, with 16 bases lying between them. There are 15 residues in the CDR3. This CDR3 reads CASSLVGASGNEQFF. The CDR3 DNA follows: TGTGCCAGCAGCTTGGTGGGGGCCTCGGGCAATGAGCAGTTCTTC.